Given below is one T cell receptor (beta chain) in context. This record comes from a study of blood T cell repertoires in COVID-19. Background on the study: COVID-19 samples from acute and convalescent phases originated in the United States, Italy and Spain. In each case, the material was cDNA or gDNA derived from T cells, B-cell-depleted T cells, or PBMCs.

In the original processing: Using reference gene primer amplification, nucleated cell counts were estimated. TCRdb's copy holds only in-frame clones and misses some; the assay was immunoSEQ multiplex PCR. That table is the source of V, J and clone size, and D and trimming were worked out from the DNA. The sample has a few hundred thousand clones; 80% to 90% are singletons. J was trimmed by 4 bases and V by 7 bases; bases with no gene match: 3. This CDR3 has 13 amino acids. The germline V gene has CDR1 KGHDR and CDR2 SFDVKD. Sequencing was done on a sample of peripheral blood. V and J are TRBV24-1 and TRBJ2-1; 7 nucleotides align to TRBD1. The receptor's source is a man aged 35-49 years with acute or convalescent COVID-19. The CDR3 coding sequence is TGTGCCACCAGCAGGGACAGTTACAATGAGCAGTTCTTC. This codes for CATSRDSYNEQFF.